This T cell receptor (beta chain) was sequenced in a study of Tregs in tolerant kidney transplant recipients. Study outcomes and limitations: Activated donor B cell expansion appeared to reveal the most relevant donor-specific TCRbeta repertoire.

The V gene's germline CDR1 is MNHGY and CDR2 SVAAGI. Trimming removed 5 bases from V and 6 bases from J; junction bases left unmatched: 3. The CDR3 consists of 13 residues. With respect to this clone: Its specificity is unknown.

The table came from immunoSEQ multiplex PCR; TCRdb's copy has only in-frame clones and leaves some out. Here the sample spans approximately 8,700 clones, roughly 44% being singletons. The sequence derives from a human donor in good health. The J gene is TRBJ2-1, the V gene TRBV6-9; TRBD1 aligns across 8 bases. The source material was CD4+ T cells from blood cultured with allogeneic cells. CDR3 coding DNA: TGTGCCAGCAGTGACAGGGGTTCCAATGAGCAGTTCTTC. Translating gives CASSDRGSNEQFF.